This T cell receptor beta chain was recovered during a study of shared clonotypes between healthy human individuals. Details on this clone: Its antigen is unknown.

Unsorted PBMC samples were amplified in replicate PCRs containing 250 to 350 ng DNA, about 30,000 T cell genomes. PBMC DNA, left unsorted, was sequenced on ten immunoSEQ deep assay plates. Using immunoSEQ multiplex PCR, the repertoire was profiled, and TCRdb retains in-frame clones only, with some absent. The sample shows some 510,000 clones, approximately 85% of them seen only once. Study results and limitations: The diversity represented, both genetic and in exposure history, was limited by few donors. It was only blood that was sampled, and tissue repertoires likely differ.

The sequencing input was PBMCs. The source of this sequence is a woman between 40 and 55 years old in good health. Some clones in this sample may be carry-over from other donors' samples.

CDR3 sequence (DNA): TGTGCCAGCAGCTTGACGGCTAGCGGGGTATACAATGAGCAGTTCTTC. Translation gives CASSLTASGVYNEQFF. This chain links TRBV5-4 with TRBJ2-1; 9 nucleotides agree with TRBD2. Per germline, CDR1 SGHNT and CDR2 YYREEE (reference sequence). V trimming: 1 base; J trimming: 4 bases; junction bases outside the gene matches: 6. The CDR3 length is 16 residues.